One sample yielded the 4 T cell receptor beta chains listed below, sequenced in a study of T cell changes during pregnancy in multiple sclerosis. Sequencing was performed with immunoSEQ multiplex PCR; in TCRdb, only in-frame clones are kept and a portion is missing. Of around 100,000 clones listed, around nine tenths are singletons. Sequences were derived from peripheral blood, sampled in the third trimester of pregnancy. The origin of the receptors is a female donor with multiple sclerosis, enrolled in a pregnancy study.

This chain links TRBV12-5 with TRBJ2-5, with 7 bases that match TRBD2. From germline, CDR1 is LGHNT and CDR2 FRNRAP. CDR3 size: 16 residues. V shed 7 bases, J shed 4 bases, and the junction held 15 bases outside the gene matches. CDR3 DNA sequence: TGTGCTAGTGTGGGGAGGGATCCCCGTGGTGGAGAGACCCAGTACTTC. Protein product: CASVGRDPRGGETQYF.

This rearrangement joins TRBV5-1 to TRBJ1-1; 7 nucleotides line up with TRBD1. The junction had 3 bases not matched to a gene; V was cut back by 3 bases and J by 4 bases. This CDR3 has 13 amino acids. Germline V lookup: CDR1 SGHRS, CDR2 YFSETQ. The CDR3 DNA reads TGCGCCAGCAGCTCACAGGGGAGCACTGAAGCTTTCTTT. Protein product: CASSSQGSTEAFF.

V is TRBV19 and J is TRBJ1-1; D gene unclear. The germline V gene encodes CDR1 LNHDA and CDR2 SQIVND (reference sequence). The V and J ends lost 7 bases and 1 base respectively, with 16 bases between them. This CDR3 contains 15 residues. The CDR3: CASTDGEVSNTEAFF. CDR3 nucleotides: TGTGCCAGTACCGACGGAGAGGTTTCGAACACTGAAGCTTTCTTT.

The V and J genes are TRBV7-9 and TRBJ2-3, with TRBD1 matching 9 bases. The germline V gene has CDR1 SEHNR and CDR2 FQNEAQ (reference sequence). V lost 5 bases, J lost 9 bases, and 12 bases stayed unmatched. The length of the CDR3 is 15 residues. Written as DNA, the CDR3 is TGTGCCAGCAGCCTAACTATACAGGGGGCCGGGACGCAGTATTTT. It codes for CASSLTIQGAGTQYF.